This TCR beta chain was found in a study of shared clonotypes between healthy human individuals. The CDR3 contains 15 residues. Trimming removed 0 bases from V and 5 bases from J, with 14 bases in between. Germline CDR1 and CDR2: SGHRS and YFSETQ. To note about this clone: Its specificity is unknown.

The study, taken as a whole, reports: Estimated clonotype richness was generally higher in naive than memory subsets.

Repertoires were generated with immunoSEQ multiplex PCR, while TCRdb's copy carries only in-frame clones and drops some. The sample contains approximately 97,000 clones, roughly two thirds of which appear only once. This sequence joins TRBV5-1 and TRBJ2-5; possible D gene TRBD2, 5 bases. This clonotype was obtained from a man aged 25-45 years in good health. Sequencing was carried out using memory CD8+ T cells sorted from blood. The subset was: CD45RO+ cells pooled with CCR7-negative TemRA cells. The CDR3 loop reads CASSLEDSWRETQYF. The CDR3 DNA sequence: TGCGCCAGCAGCTTGGAGGACTCTTGGCGGGAGACCCAGTACTTC. The full variable domain, completed using reference TRBV5-1 and TRBJ2-5, is KAGVTQTPRYLIKTRGQQVTLSCSPISGHRSVSWYQQTPGQGLQFLFEYFSETQRNKGNFPGRFSGRQFSNSRSEMNVSTLELGDSALYLCASSLEDSWRETQYFGPGTRLLVL.